This TCR beta chain originates from a study of Graves' ophthalmopathy and Graves' hyperthyroidism. Findings of the study overall: A model built from 13 signatures distinguished ophthalmopathy from stable hyperthyroidism with 87.88% sensitivity and approximately 80% specificity.

Turning to this clonotype: Its matching antigen is unknown.

The authors amplified TCR beta CDR3 regions from RNA transcripts. An opening RT-PCR round employed HTBI primers and preceded a second-round multiplex PCR. TCRdb re-called the multiplex PCR reads with MiXCR, one entry per CDR3 protein. Found here are roughly 400,000 distinct CDR3 sequences, approximately 20% of them singletons; the top ten hold around 1.5%. Germline V lookup: CDR1 MNHEY, CDR2 SVGAGI. V lost 0 bases and J lost 5; bases outside the gene matches: 5. There are 15 residues in the CDR3. The specimen sequenced was peripheral blood. The source is a young woman with Graves' ophthalmopathy. The gene calls are TRBV6-5 and TRBJ2-5, with 8 bases that match TRBD2. The CDR3 DNA follows: TGTGCCAGCAGTTACTCGTCGGGGGGGCGGGAGACCCAGTACTTC. Residues: CASSYSSGGRETQYF.